The rows below give T cell receptor beta chains drawn from one sample of a study of T cell changes during pregnancy in multiple sclerosis. The assay was immunoSEQ multiplex PCR, and TCRdb's table has in-frame clones only and misses some. This sample has 45,000 to 65,000 clones, with 93% found just once. The sequencing used CD8+ T cells from peripheral blood mononuclear cells, collected in the third trimester of pregnancy. These receptors originate from a female donor with multiple sclerosis, enrolled in a pregnancy study. CDR3s include the opening cysteine and the closing phenylalanine or tryptophan. The D gene is left open where the match is weak. Rows give clone size only sometimes, using once, few, many, or a class for an expanded clone.

TRBJ2-1 - - TRBV4-1 TGCGCCAGCAGCCTAGCTAGCGTAACCTACAATGAGCAGTTCTTC CASSLASVTYNEQFF
TRBJ2-7 - - TRBV5-4 TGTGCCAGCAGCTTTAATAAATACGAGCAGTACTTC CASSFNKYEQYF
TRBJ2-1 TRBD2 - TRBV12-5 TGTGCTAGTGGTTTTACAGGGAATAGTGGACTAGCGGGAGTCCCCCACGAGCAGTTCTTC CASGFTGNSGLAGVPHEQFF
TRBJ2-5 - - TRBV11-2 TGTGCCAGCAGCTTTCCAAACAGGGGGGGAGAGACCCAGTACTTC CASSFPNRGGETQYF
TRBJ1-2 TRBD1 once TRBV7-8 TGTGCCAGCAGCTTAGCCCCCCGGACAGGGGGCAACTATGGCTACACCTTC CASSLAPRTGGNYGYTF
TRBJ2-2 - - TRBV11-2 TGTGCCAGCAGCTTTAGGAACACCGGGGAGCTGTTTTTT CASSFRNTGELFF
TRBJ2-5 - - TRBV7-7 TGTGCCAGCAGCTTAGCGGGAGGCCAAGAGACCCAGTACTTC CASSLAGGQETQYF
TRBJ2-3 - - TRBV4-2 TGTGCCAGCAGCCAAGATTTATCCGGGGAAGATACGCAGTATTTT CASSQDLSGEDTQYF
TRBJ2-4 - once TRBV7-8 TGTGCCAGCAGCTTAGCCGGGACTCCCATGCTGGTCAAAAACATTCAGTACTTC CASSLAGTPMLVKNIQYF
TRBJ1-5 - - TRBV7-8 TGTGCCAGCAGCTTAATGGGCGGCCCGGGGCAGCCCCAGCATTTT CASSLMGGPGQPQHF
TRBJ2-1 TRBD2 - TRBV19 TGTGCCAGTAACCCGGGAGGGTCCTACAATGAGCAGTTCTTC CASNPGGSYNEQFF
TRBJ2-2 TRBD1 - TRBV4-3 TGCGCCAGCAGCGTCGGGACAGATAACACCGGGGAGCTGTTTTTT CASSVGTDNTGELFF
TRBJ1-2 - - TRBV6-5 TGTGCCAGCAGCCCAGTTATTTTAAACTATGGCTACACCTTC CASSPVILNYGYTF
TRBJ2-5 - - TRBV14 TGTGCCAGCAGCCTTGCCGGGAGTGTAAGGGAGACCCAGTACTTC CASSLAGSVRETQYF
TRBJ1-2 - - TRBV5-4 TGTGCCAGCAGCTTTGACAGCTTTATCTATGGCTACACCTTC CASSFDSFIYGYTF
TRBJ2-5 TRBD1 - TRBV7-2 TGTGCCAGCAGCCAGGGGGAACAAGAGACCCAGTACTTC CASSQGEQETQYF
TRBJ2-5 - - TRBV5-1 TGCGCCAGCAGCTTGGGACCAGGGAAGGAGACCCAGTACTTC CASSLGPGKETQYF
TRBJ2-7 - - TRBV6-1 TGTGCCAGCCTCAGAGGTCTCTCCTACGAGCAGTACTTC CASLRGLSYEQYF
TRBJ2-7 TRBD1 - TRBV19 TGTGCCAGTGCATCCGGGACAGGCCCCTACGAGCAGTACTTC CASASGTGPYEQYF
TRBJ2-1 - few TRBV4-3 TGCGCCAGCAGCCAACGGCTAGATTACAATGAGCAGTTCTTC CASSQRLDYNEQFF
TRBJ2-1 TRBD2 - TRBV9 TGTGCCAGCAGCCCCAGCGCCCATCCCTCTAGCGGAGTTTACAATGAGCAGTTCTTC CASSPSAHPSSGVYNEQFF
TRBJ2-5 TRBD1 - TRBV7-9 TGTGCCAGCAGCCCTCCGGGACAGCAAAAAGAGACCCAGTACTTC CASSPPGQQKETQYF
TRBJ2-3 TRBD2 - TRBV2 TGTGCCATCTTGCTGACTAGCGGGAGTACAGATACGCAGTATTTT CAILLTSGSTDTQYF
TRBJ2-7 TRBD2 - TRBV15 TGTGCCACCAGCAGAGGGGAGGGGACTAAGGGTTACGAGCAGTACTTC CATSRGEGTKGYEQYF
TRBJ2-1 TRBD2 - TRBV19 TGTGCCAGTACCCTGGCACTAGCGGGAGGAAAAAAGGGGGGGCAGTTCTTC CASTLALAGGKKGGQFF
TRBJ2-1 TRBD2 - TRBV29-1 TGCAGCGTCGTGGGACTAGCGGGAACGTCCTACAATGAGCAGTTCTTC CSVVGLAGTSYNEQFF
TRBJ2-7 TRBD1 - TRBV6-6 TGTGCCAGCATTTCCGGGACAGGGGGCTACGAGCAGTACTTC CASISGTGGYEQYF
TRBJ1-1 TRBD1 few TRBV19 TGTGCCAGTATCGTCCCGGGACAGGAGGCTTTCTTT CASIVPGQEAFF
TRBJ2-5 - - TRBV19 TGTGCCAGTAGTATAGCTAGACAAGACCCCTTAACGGGAAGGGTGATACAAGAGACCCAGTACTTC CASSIARQDPLTGRVIQETQYF
TRBJ2-1 TRBD2 - TRBV5-8 TGTGCCAGCAGCCGCCTGGGGGAGCGGGAGGGCGGAGATGAGCAGTTCTTC CASSRLGEREGGDEQFF
TRBJ2-1 TRBD1 - TRBV28 TGTGCCAGCAATATCCGGGACAGGCCTTACAATGAGCAGTTCTTC CASNIRDRPYNEQFF
TRBJ2-7 TRBD1 - TRBV6-1 TGTGCCAGCAGTAGACAGGGGGAGTTGTACGAGCAGTACTTC CASSRQGELYEQYF
TRBJ1-4 TRBD1 - TRBV19 TGTGCCAGTAGTAGGACGGGACAGAATAATGAAAAACTGTTTTTT CASSRTGQNNEKLFF
TRBJ1-5 - - TRBV5-1 TGCGCCAGCAGCAGCAGGGTGATACATCAGCCCCAGCATTTT CASSSRVIHQPQHF
TRBJ2-6 - - TRBV4-2 TGTGCCAGCAGCCAAGACGGGAACTCTGGGGCCAACGTCCTGACTTTC CASSQDGNSGANVLTF
TRBJ2-6 TRBD1 few TRBV6-1 TGTGCCAGCAGTGGGGACAGTGGCTCTGGGGCCAACGTCCTGACTTTC CASSGDSGSGANVLTF
TRBJ2-2 - - TRBV12-2 TGTGCAAGTCGCTCCCAGACAGGGGAGGATTCCGGGGAGCTGTTTTTT CASRSQTGEDSGELFF
TRBJ1-1 - - TRBV29-1 TGCAGCGTTGAAGATCTTGTAGAAGCTTTCTTT CSVEDLVEAFF
TRBJ2-7 TRBD1 - TRBV7-9 TGTGCCAGCAGCTTAAACCACAGGGGCGGGTACGAGCAGTACTTC CASSLNHRGGYEQYF
TRBJ2-3 TRBD2 - TRBV4-2 TGTGCCAGCAGCCAAGAACTAGCGGAAAGCACAGATACGCAGTATTTT CASSQELAESTDTQYF
TRBJ2-3 - - TRBV13 TGTGCCAGCAGCGAGCAGGGAGATACGCAGTATTTT CASSEQGDTQYF
TRBJ1-1 - - TRBV29-1 TGCAGCGGGTCGGTGGCGGGGTTCACTGAAGCTTTCTTT CSGSVAGFTEAFF
TRBJ2-1 - - TRBV4-1 TGCGCCAGCAGCCAAGGTTTCGGGAGCTCCTACAATGAGCAGTTCTTC CASSQGFGSSYNEQFF
TRBJ2-5 - - TRBV7-9 TGTGCCAGCAGCTTTGACGGCAGACAAGTTCAAGAGACCCAGTACTTC CASSFDGRQVQETQYF
TRBJ2-1 TRBD2 - TRBV9 TGTGCCAGCAGTGATCCGGGACTAGCGGGAGCTCATGGCAATGAGCAGTTCTTC CASSDPGLAGAHGNEQFF
TRBJ2-1 TRBD1 - TRBV19 TGTGCCAGTAGTATCCGGGACAGGGGGGCGTACAATGAGCAGTTCTTC CASSIRDRGAYNEQFF
TRBJ2-7 TRBD2 once TRBV14 TGTGCCAGCAGCCAAGGTCCTAGCGGGAGCTACGAGCAGTACTTC CASSQGPSGSYEQYF
TRBJ2-1 TRBD1 once TRBV18 TGTGCCAGCTCACCGACAGGGGTAGGCCCTATTCAGAATGAGCAGTTCTTC CASSPTGVGPIQNEQFF
TRBJ1-2 TRBD1 - TRBV7-9 TGTGCCAGCAGCTTAGGGGACAGGGGGCACTACTATGGCTACACCTTC CASSLGDRGHYYGYTF
TRBJ1-2 TRBD1 - TRBV28 TGTGCCAGCAGTTTGGCAAGGACAGGGAATGGCTACACCTTC CASSLARTGNGYTF
TRBJ1-4 TRBD1 once TRBV5-1 TGCGCCAGCCGAGACGACAGGGGCGGTAAACTGTTTTTT CASRDDRGGKLFF
TRBJ1-5 - - TRBV27 TGTGCCAGCAGTTTCGGGGCAGGGGACCAGCCCCAGCATTTT CASSFGAGDQPQHF
TRBJ2-3 TRBD2 - TRBV13 TGTGCCAGCAGCCCCCGGGTTCTAGCGGACACAGATACGCAGTATTTT CASSPRVLADTDTQYF
TRBJ2-1 - - TRBV5-1 TGCGCCAGCAGCTTGGCCGGAGGGAATGAGCAGTTCTTC CASSLAGGNEQFF
TRBJ2-1 TRBD2 - TRBV5-1 TGCGCCAGCAGCTGGACTAGCGGGAAGGGTTGGGAGCAGTTCTTC CASSWTSGKGWEQFF
TRBJ1-1 - - TRBV28 TGTGCCAGCAGACCAACTAACACTGAAGCTTTCTTT CASRPTNTEAFF
TRBJ2-2 TRBD2 - TRBV18 TGTGCCAGCTCAATGGGCCTAGCGGGAAACACCGGGGAGCTGTTTTTT CASSMGLAGNTGELFF
TRBJ2-7 - few TRBV11-2 TGTGCCAGCAGCTTAGAGGGCAGGGAAATAAACTACGAGCAGTACTTC CASSLEGREINYEQYF
TRBJ1-5 TRBD1 - TRBV18 TGTGCCAGCTCCCCCAACCGTTCTGGCGACAGGGTTTCAAATCAGCCCCAGCATTTT CASSPNRSGDRVSNQPQHF